This T cell receptor (beta chain) was documented in a study of blood T cell repertoires in COVID-19. Background on the study: Samples taken during acute and convalescent COVID-19 were collected in the United States, Italy and Spain. Sample material is recorded as cDNA or gDNA derived from T cells, B-cell-depleted T cells, or PBMCs.

Original data processing: Amplification from reference gene primers served as the basis for estimated nucleated cell counts. Method: immunoSEQ multiplex PCR; TCRdb's copy keeps in-frame clones and lacks some. The V and J calls and the clone size are those of that table, but D and trimming were determined from the DNA. The data show over 25,000 clones, around 87% seen once. The trim removed 5 bases at V and 4 bases at J, leaving 4 bases unmatched. The CDR3 length is 13 residues. CDR1 and CDR2 (germline): MDHEN, SYDVKM. The sequenced sample was peripheral blood. The chain employs TRBV28 and TRBJ2-7; 8 nucleotides align to TRBD1. This TCR came from a human donor in a cohort sampled during active COVID-19. The donor label of this sample is uncertain. CDR3 sequence (DNA): TGTGCCAGCAGTCCAGGGGGCGGGTACGAGCAGTACTTC. Residues: CASSPGGGYEQYF. The variable domain in full, completed from reference TRBV28 and TRBJ2-7, reads DVKVTQSSRYLVKRTGEKVFLECVQDMDHENMFWYRQDPGLGLRLIYFSYDVKMKEKGDIPEGYSVSREKKERFSLILESASTNQTSMYLCASSPGGGYEQYFGPGTRLTVT.